This T cell receptor beta chain stems from a study of blood T cell repertoires in COVID-19. At the level of the study: T cells, B-cell-depleted T cells, or PBMCs provided the cDNA or gDNA that served as material.

Assay used: immunoSEQ multiplex PCR; TCRdb lists only in-frame clones, some missing. The sample consists of 120,000 or so clones, around 86% of them appearing once. CDR3 length: 14 residues. The V end was cut by 6 bases, the J end by 5 bases, with 11 bases between. The V gene's germline CDR1 is LGHNA and CDR2 YSLEER. Sequenced material: peripheral blood. The rearrangement joins TRBV4-3 to TRBJ1-6; D remains unclear. This clonotype was sampled from a man aged 40-49 years with acute or convalescent COVID-19. The CDR3 protein is CASSYSVDNSPLHF. For the CDR3, the DNA is TGCGCCAGCAGTTACTCGGTGGATAATTCACCCCTCCACTTT.